Listed here are 17 T cell receptor beta chains from one sample, sequenced in a study of blood T cell repertoires in COVID-19. The table came from immunoSEQ multiplex PCR; TCRdb's copy has only in-frame clones and leaves some out. The top ten clones hold roughly 9.1% of a sample with 180,000 or so clones, around 86% of them seen once. The sequencing sample was made of PBMCs or T cells enriched from blood (not recorded which). The receptor source for this set is a woman aged 25-40 years who had recovered from COVID-19.

This clone has a single count. The chain has TRBV29-1 and TRBJ2-3; tentative D call: TRBD1 (6 bases). Trimming cost V 4 bases and J 0 bases, with 11 bases left between them. Germline V gene sequence: CDR1 SQVTM, CDR2 ANQGSEA. The length of the CDR3 is 14 residues. CDR3 DNA: TGCAGCGTTGCGAGGACAGAAAGCACAGATACGCAGTATTTT. Its protein product is CSVARTESTDTQYF.

V and J are TRBV4-2 and TRBJ2-1; TRBD2 matches at 9 bases. The CDR3 is made up of 16 amino acids. The V gene's germline CDR1 is LGHNA and CDR2 YNFKEQ. After removal of 0 bases from V and 4 bases from J, the junction contained 4 bases not matched to a gene. The CDR3: CASSQDLLAGYNEQFF. The CDR3 nucleotides read TGTGCCAGCAGCCAAGATCTTCTAGCGGGATACAATGAGCAGTTCTTC.

The rearrangement uses TRBV15 and TRBJ1-2, with no clear D. Germline CDR1 LNHNV, CDR2 YYDKDF (reference sequence). The CDR3 contains 15 residues. V lost 0 bases and J lost 4, with 12 bases in between. The CDR3 region has the DNA TGTGCCACCAGCAGAGATCGTCAGATTGTCTATGGCTACACCTTC. As protein: CATSRDRQIVYGYTF.

The chain recombines TRBV5-6 with TRBJ2-7, with 8 bases aligning to TRBD1. The CDR3 totals 16 residues. Losses at the gene ends were 2 bases for V and 4 bases for J; bases not matched to a gene: 11. Germline-derived CDR1 and CDR2 are SGHDT and YYEEEE. CDR3 protein: CASSLAAGGAGYEQYF. The DNA of the CDR3 is TGTGCCAGCAGCTTAGCGGCAGGGGGCGCTGGATACGAGCAGTACTTC.

The rearrangement joins TRBV7-9 to TRBJ2-5; D perhaps matches TRBD1 (6 bases). The V gene's germline CDR1 is SEHNR and CDR2 FQNEAQ (reference sequence). The CDR3 extends over 15 amino acids. Trimming pared 3 bases from V and 1 base from J, leaving 12 bases between. In nucleotides, the CDR3 is TGTGCCAGCAGCTTCAGTACAGGGACCCAAGAGACCCAGTACTTC. Translating it yields CASSFSTGTQETQYF.

This clone was seen a single time. The chain recombines TRBV6-5 with TRBJ2-1; no clear D. CDR1 MNHEY and CDR2 SVGAGI come from the germline V gene. The germline V and J ends were trimmed by 7 bases and 8 bases, with 15 bases remaining between them. The CDR3 length is 13 residues. The CDR3 nucleotides are TGTGCCAGCACCTCCACCCGAGGAGATGAGCAGTTCTTC. Translated, it gives CASTSTRGDEQFF.

The rearrangement links TRBV25-1 to TRBJ2-3, with a possible D match to TRBD1 (5 bases). CDR3 length: 15 residues. V shed 3 bases and J shed 0 bases, with 10 bases lying between them. CDR1 is MGHDK, CDR2 SYGVNS, per germline. The CDR3 protein is CASSEEQASTDTQYF. The CDR3, as DNA: TGTGCCAGCAGTGAGGAACAGGCGAGCACAGATACGCAGTATTTT. Filled out from reference TRBV25-1 and TRBJ2-3, the complete variable domain reads EADIYQTPRYLVIGTGKKITLECSQTMGHDKMYWYQQDPGMELHLIHYSYGVNSTEKGDLSSESTVSRIRTEHFPLTLESARPSHTSQYLCASSEEQASTDTQYFGPGTRLTVL.

The V call is TRBV3-1 (or the pseudogene TRBV3-2), the J call TRBJ2-7; the D gene is possibly TRBD2 (5 bases). Germline V gene sequence: CDR1 LGHDT, CDR2 YNNKEL (reference sequence). Trimming pared 3 bases from V and 4 bases from J, leaving 19 bases between. The length of the CDR3 is 16 residues. The CDR3 DNA sequence: TGTGCCAGCAGCCACCTACTAGGACCGACTCGGTACGAGCAGTACTTC. Translation gives CASSHLLGPTRYEQYF.

CDR3 in amino acids: CASLSQFMNTEAFF. CDR3 bases: TGTGCCAGCCTCTCACAGTTTATGAACACTGAAGCTTTCTTT. The chain uses TRBV28 and TRBJ1-1; unclear D gene. The CDR3 spans 14 residues. Trimming removed 8 bases at V and 0 bases at J, with 13 bases between. Per the germline V gene, CDR1 is MDHEN and CDR2 is SYDVKM.

The chain carries TRBV29-1 and TRBJ1-2; D is uncertain. The germline V gene encodes CDR1 SQVTM and CDR2 ANQGSEA. This CDR3 has 11 amino acids. Trimming took off 4 bases at V and 7 bases at J, with 10 bases between the two ends. As DNA, the CDR3 is TGCAGCGTTGCTGACGGGGTTGGCTACACCTTC. This encodes CSVADGVGYTF.

The chain recombines TRBV5-1 with TRBJ2-2; TRBD1 might be the D (6 bases). With 1 base removed from V and 2 bases from J, the gap between germline ends came to 9 bases. The CDR3 is 15 amino acids. CDR1 is SGHRS, CDR2 YFSETQ, per germline. In DNA form, the CDR3 reads TGCGCCAGCAGCTTGTCAGGGGCCAACACCGGGGAGCTGTTTTTT. Protein sequence: CASSLSGANTGELFF.

The chain links TRBV24-1 to TRBJ1-2; possible D gene TRBD1, 5 bases. There are 11 residues in the CDR3. Germline CDR1 KGHDR, CDR2 SFDVKD. Trimming removed 9 bases at V and 5 bases at J, with 9 bases between. CDR3 in DNA: TGTGCCACCCGGGACTTGTATGGCTACACCTTC. As protein: CATRDLYGYTF.

The V and J genes are TRBV12-3 or TRBV12-4 and TRBJ2-7; D gene ambiguous. V shed 7 bases and J shed 0 bases, with 7 bases lying between them. The CDR3 is 12 residues long. CDR3 protein: CASTTGSYEQYF. The CDR3, as DNA: TGTGCCAGCACGACGGGCTCCTACGAGCAGTACTTC.

CDR3 protein: CASSGTRNTEAFF. The CDR3 DNA follows: TGTGCCAGCAGTGGTACAAGGAACACTGAAGCTTTCTTT. The rearrangement joins TRBV25-1 to TRBJ1-1, with no clear D. V was clipped by 4 bases and J by 1 base, with 7 bases between them. CDR1 and CDR2 from the germline V gene are MGHDK and SYGVNS. The CDR3 is 13 residues long. Supplemented by reference TRBV25-1 and TRBJ1-1, the full variable domain reads EADIYQTPRYLVIGTGKKITLECSQTMGHDKMYWYQQDPGMELHLIHYSYGVNSTEKGDLSSESTVSRIRTEHFPLTLESARPSHTSQYLCASSGTRNTEAFFGQGTRLTVV.

V and J are TRBV7-9 and TRBJ2-7; 9 nucleotides align to TRBD1. CDR1 and CDR2 from the germline V gene are SEHNR and FQNEAQ (reference sequence). Trimming cost V 4 bases and J 4 bases; bases outside gene matches: 5. The CDR3 totals 14 residues. The CDR3 DNA reads TGTGCCAGCAGCTCGCAGGGACAGGGTTACGAGCAGTACTTC. Its protein is CASSSQGQGYEQYF.

This chain connects TRBV29-1 to TRBJ2-2, with a weak D call TRBD1 (6 bases). The CDR3 is made up of 14 amino acids. Between the trimmed V and J ends, which lost 4 bases and 4 bases, there was a span of 13 bases. Looked up from germline, CDR1 is SQVTM and CDR2 is ANQGSEA. CDR3 DNA: TGCAGCGTTGTACAGGGTCTAAGCACCGGGGAGCTGTTTTTT. Translated, it gives CSVVQGLSTGELFF.

This clone occurred a few times. The chain uses TRBV6-5 and TRBJ2-1, with 11 bases lining up with TRBD2. This CDR3 is built from 16 residues. The V segment lost 4 bases and the J segment 7 bases; nucleotides outside the gene matches: 9. CDR1 MNHEY and CDR2 SVGAGI come from the germline V gene. The CDR3 region is CASSSSGLAGVNEQFF. In DNA, the CDR3 is TGTGCCAGCAGTTCCTCCGGACTAGCGGGCGTTAATGAGCAGTTCTTC.